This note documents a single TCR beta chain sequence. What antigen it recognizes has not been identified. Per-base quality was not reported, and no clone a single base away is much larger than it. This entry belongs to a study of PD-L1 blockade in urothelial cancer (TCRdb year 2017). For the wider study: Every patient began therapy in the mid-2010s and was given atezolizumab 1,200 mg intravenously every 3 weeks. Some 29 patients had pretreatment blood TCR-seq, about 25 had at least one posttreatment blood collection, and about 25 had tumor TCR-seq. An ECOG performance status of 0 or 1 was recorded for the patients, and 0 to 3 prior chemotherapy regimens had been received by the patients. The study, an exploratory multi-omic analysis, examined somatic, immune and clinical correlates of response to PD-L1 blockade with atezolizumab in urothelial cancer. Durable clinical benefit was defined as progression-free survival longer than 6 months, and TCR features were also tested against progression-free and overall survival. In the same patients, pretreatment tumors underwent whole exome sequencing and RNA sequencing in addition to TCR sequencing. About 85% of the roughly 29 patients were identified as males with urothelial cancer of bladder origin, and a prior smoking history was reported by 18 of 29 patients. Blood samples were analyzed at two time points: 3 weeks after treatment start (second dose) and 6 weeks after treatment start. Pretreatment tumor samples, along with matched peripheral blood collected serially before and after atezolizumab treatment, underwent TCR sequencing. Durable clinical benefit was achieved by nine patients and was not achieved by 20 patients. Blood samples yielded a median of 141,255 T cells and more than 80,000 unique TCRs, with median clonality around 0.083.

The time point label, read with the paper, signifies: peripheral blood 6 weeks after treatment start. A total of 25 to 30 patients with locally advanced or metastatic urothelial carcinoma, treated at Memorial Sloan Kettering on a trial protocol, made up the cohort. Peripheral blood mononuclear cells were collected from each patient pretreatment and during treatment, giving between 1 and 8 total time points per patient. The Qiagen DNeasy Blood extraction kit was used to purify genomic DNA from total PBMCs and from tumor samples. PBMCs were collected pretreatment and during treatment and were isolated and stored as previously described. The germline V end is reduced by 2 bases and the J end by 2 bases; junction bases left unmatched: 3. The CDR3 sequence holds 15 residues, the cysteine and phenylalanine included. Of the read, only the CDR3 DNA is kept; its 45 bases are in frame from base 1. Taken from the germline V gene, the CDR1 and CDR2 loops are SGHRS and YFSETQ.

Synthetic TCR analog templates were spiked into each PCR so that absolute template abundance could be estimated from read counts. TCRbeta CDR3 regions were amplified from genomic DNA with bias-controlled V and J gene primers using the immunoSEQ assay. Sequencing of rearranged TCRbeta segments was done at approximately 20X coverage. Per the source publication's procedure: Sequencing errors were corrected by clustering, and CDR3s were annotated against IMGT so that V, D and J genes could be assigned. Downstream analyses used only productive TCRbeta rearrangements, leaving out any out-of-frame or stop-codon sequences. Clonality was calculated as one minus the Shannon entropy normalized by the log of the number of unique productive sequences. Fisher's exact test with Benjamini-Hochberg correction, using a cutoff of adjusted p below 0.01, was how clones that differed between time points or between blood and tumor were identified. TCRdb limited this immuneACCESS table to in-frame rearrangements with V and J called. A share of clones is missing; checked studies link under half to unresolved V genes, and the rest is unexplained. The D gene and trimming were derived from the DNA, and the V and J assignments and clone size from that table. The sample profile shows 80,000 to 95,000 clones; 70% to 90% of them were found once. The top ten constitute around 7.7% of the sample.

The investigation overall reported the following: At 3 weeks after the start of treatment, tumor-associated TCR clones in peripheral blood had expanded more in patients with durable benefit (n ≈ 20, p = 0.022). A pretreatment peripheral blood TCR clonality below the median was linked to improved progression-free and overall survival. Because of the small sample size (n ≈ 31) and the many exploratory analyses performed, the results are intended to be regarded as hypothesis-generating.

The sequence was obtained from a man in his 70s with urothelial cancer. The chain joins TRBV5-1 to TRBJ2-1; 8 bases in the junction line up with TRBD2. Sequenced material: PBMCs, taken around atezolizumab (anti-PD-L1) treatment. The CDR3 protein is CASSFVAGTYNEQFF. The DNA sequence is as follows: TGCGCCAGCAGCTTCGTAGCGGGGACCTACAATGAGCAGTTCTTC. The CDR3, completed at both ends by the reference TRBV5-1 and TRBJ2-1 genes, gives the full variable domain KAGVTQTPRYLIKTRGQQVTLSCSPISGHRSVSWYQQTPGQGLQFLFEYFSETQRNKGNFPGRFSGRQFSNSRSEMNVSTLELGDSALYLCASSFVAGTYNEQFFGPGTRLTVL.